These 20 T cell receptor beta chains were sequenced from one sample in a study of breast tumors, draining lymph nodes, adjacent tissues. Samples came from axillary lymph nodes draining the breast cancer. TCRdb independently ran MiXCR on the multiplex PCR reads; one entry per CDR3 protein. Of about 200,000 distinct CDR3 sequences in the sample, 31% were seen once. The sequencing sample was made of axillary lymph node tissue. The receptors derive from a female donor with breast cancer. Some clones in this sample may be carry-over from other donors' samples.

This CDR3 is CASSQDRVQPQHF. The DNA of the CDR3 is TGCGCCAGCAGCCAAGATCGGGTTCAGCCCCAGCATTTT. This sequence joins TRBV4-1 and TRBJ1-5; D is unresolved. Germline V gives CDR1 MGHRA, CDR2 YSYEKL. CDR3 length equals 13 residues. Trimming cost V 0 bases and J 6 bases, with 6 bases left between them.

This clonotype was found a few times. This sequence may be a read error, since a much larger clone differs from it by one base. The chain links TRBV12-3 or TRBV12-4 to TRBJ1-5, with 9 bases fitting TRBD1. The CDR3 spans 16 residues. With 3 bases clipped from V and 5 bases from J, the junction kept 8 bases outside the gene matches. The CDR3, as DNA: TGTGCCAGCAGTTTCTGGGGACAGGGACGGGATCAGCCCCAGCATTTT. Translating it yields CASSFWGQGRDQPQHF.

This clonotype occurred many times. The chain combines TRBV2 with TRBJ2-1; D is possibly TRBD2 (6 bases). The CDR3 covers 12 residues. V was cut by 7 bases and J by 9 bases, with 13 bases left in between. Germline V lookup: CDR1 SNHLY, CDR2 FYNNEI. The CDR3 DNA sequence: TGTGCCAGCACGGAGGGGTGGGGTGAGCAGTTCTTC. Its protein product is CASTEGWGEQFF.

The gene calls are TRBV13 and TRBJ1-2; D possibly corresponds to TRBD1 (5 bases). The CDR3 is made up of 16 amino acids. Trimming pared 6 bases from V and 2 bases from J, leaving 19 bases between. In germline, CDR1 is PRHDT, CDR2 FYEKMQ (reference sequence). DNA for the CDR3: TGTGCCAGCAGTGTAACCATAGCGGGGGACAACTATGGCTACACCTTC. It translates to CASSVTIAGDNYGYTF.

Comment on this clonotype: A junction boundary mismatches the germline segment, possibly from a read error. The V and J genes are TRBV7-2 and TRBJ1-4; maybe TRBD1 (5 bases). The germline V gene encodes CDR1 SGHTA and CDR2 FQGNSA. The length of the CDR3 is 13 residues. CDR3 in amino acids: CASVGGGGERLFF. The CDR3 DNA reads TGTGCCAGCGTCGGTGGGGGTGGGGAAAGACTGTTTTTT.

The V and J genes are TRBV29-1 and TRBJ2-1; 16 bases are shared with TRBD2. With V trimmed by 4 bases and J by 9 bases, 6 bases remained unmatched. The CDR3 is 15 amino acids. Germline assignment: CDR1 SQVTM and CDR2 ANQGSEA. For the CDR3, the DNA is TGCAGCGTTGCGGGACTAGCGGGAGGGCCCGCTGAGCAGTTCTTC. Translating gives CSVAGLAGGPAEQFF.

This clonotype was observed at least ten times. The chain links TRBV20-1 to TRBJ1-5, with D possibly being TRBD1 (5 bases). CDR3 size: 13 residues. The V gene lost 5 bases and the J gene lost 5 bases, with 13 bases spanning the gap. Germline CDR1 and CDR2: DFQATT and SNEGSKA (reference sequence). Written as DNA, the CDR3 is TGCAGTGCTGTTTTGGGCAGGGATCAGCCCCAGCATTTT. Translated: CSAVLGRDQPQHF.

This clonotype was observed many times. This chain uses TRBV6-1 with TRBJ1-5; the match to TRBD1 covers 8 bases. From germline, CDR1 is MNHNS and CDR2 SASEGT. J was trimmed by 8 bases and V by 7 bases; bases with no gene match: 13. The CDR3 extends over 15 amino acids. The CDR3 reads CASTLTGASRKPQHF. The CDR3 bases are TGTGCCAGCACATTGACAGGGGCCTCCAGGAAGCCCCAGCATTTT.

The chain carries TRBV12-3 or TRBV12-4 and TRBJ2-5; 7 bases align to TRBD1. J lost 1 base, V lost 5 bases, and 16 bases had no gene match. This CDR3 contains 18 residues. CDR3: CASSTAQGMGPTQETQYF. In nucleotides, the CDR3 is TGTGCCAGCAGTACCGCACAGGGGATGGGTCCGACCCAAGAGACCCAGTACTTC.

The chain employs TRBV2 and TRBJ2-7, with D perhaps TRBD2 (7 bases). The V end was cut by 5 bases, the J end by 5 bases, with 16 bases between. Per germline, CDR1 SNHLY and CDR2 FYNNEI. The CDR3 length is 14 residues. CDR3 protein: CASSTRGAVDEQYF. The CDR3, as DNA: TGTGCCAGCAGTACCCGGGGGGCCGTCGACGAGCAGTACTTC.

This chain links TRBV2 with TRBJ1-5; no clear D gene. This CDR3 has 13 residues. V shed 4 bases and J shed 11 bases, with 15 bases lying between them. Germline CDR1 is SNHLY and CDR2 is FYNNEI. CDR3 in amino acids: CASSGNRQETQHF. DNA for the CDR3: TGTGCCAGCAGTGGAAACCGCCAAGAGACCCAGCATTTT.

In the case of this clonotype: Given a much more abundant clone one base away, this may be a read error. The CDR3 DNA follows: TGTGCCAGCAGTCACGCTCCCTCTAGCACAGATACGCAGTATTTT. Amino acids: CASSHAPSSTDTQYF. The chain has TRBV6-4 and TRBJ2-3, with no clear D. The length of the CDR3 is 15 residues. V was pared by 5 bases and J by 0 bases, with 12 bases between. The germline gives CDR1 MRHNA, CDR2 SNTAGT.

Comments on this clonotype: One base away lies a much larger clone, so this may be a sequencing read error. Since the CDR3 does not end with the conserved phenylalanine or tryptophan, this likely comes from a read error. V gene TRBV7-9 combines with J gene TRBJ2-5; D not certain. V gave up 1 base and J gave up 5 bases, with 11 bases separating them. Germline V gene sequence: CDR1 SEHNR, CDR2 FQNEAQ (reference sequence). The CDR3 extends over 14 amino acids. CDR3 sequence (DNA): TGTGCCAGCAGCTTAGGTGGTTTTCGGGAGACCCAGTACCTC. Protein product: CASSLGGFRETQYL.

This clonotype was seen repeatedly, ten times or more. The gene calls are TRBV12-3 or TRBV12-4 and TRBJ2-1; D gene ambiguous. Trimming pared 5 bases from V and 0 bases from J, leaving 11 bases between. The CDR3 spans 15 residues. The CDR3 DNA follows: TGTGCCAGCAGTACCACACTGAGCTCCTACAATGAGCAGTTCTTC. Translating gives CASSTTLSSYNEQFF.

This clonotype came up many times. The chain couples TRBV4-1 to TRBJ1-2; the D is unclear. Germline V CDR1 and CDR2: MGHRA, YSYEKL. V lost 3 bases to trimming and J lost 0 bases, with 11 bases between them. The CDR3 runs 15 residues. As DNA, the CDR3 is TGCGCCAGCAGCCAGGGCCCGGACTCTAACTATGGCTACACCTTC. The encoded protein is CASSQGPDSNYGYTF.

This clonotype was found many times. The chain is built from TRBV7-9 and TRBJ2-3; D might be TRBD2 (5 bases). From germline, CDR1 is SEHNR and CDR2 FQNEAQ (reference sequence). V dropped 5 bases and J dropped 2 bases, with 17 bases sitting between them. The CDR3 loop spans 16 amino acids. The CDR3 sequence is CASSLPVATSTDTQYF. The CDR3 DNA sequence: TGTGCCAGCAGCCTCCCGGTAGCGACTTCCACAGATACGCAGTATTTT.

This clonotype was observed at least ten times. The CDR3 region is CASSPGQASNEQYF. As DNA, the CDR3 is TGTGCCAGCTCGCCGGGACAGGCCAGCAACGAGCAGTACTTC. The chain combines TRBV18 with TRBJ2-7, with 8 bases identical to TRBD1. Trimming cost V 6 bases and J 5 bases; bases outside gene matches: 9. CDR3 length: 14 residues. Germline-derived CDR1 and CDR2 are KGHSH and LQKENI.

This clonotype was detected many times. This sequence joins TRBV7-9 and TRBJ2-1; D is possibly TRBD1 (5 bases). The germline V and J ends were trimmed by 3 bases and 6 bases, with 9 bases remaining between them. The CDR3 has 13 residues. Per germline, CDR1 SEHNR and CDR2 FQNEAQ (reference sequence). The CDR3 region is CASSFPDINEQFF. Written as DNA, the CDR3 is TGTGCCAGCAGCTTCCCGGACATCAATGAGCAGTTCTTC.

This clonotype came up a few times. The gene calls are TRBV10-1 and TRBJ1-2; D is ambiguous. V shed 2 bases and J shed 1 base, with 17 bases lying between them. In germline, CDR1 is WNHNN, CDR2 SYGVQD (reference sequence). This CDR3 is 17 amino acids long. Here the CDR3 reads CASSELAYRGVNYGYTF. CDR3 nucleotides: TGCGCCAGCAGTGAGCTAGCCTACCGGGGTGTTAACTATGGCTACACCTTC.

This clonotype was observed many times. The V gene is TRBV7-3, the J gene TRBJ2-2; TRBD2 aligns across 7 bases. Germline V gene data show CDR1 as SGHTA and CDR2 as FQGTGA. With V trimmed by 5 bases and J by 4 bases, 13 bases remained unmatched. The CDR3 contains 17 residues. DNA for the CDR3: TGTGCCAGCAGCCTCGCCTCGGGGGGAGGTTTCACCGGGGAGCTGTTTTTT. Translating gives CASSLASGGGFTGELFF.